These 30 T cell receptor beta chains share one sample of origin, sequenced in a study of blood T cell repertoires in COVID-19. TCRdb keeps only in-frame clones here, not all; method: immunoSEQ multiplex PCR. The data hold around 200,000 clones, with under 90% observed a single time. Sequenced material: peripheral blood. These receptors originate from a man aged 25-45 years with active or convalescent COVID-19.

In nucleotides, the CDR3 is TGTGCCTGGAGCGCGGTTCAAGGCCGGAACACAGATACGCAGTATTTT. Translation: CAWSAVQGRNTDTQYF. The chain carries TRBV30 and TRBJ2-3; D gene ambiguous. The germline CDR1 and CDR2 sequences are GTSNPN and SVGIG (reference sequence). This CDR3 region has 16 residues. Trimming took 3 bases from V and 2 from J, leaving 18 bases between them.

The gene calls are TRBV30 and TRBJ1-2; tentative D call: TRBD1 (5 bases). This CDR3 contains 13 residues. The germline V gene encodes CDR1 GTSNPN and CDR2 SVGIG (reference sequence). V lost 5 bases and J 9 bases, leaving 19 bases between the germline ends. CDR3 region: CAWRHRGTESYTF. The CDR3 coding sequence is TGTGCCTGGCGGCACCGCGGGACCGAGAGCTACACCTTC.

V gene TRBV10-2 combines with J gene TRBJ2-3, with unresolved D. CDR3 length: 13 amino acids. With 1 base removed from V and 6 bases from J, the gap between germline ends came to 8 bases. Looked up from germline, CDR1 is WSHSY and CDR2 is SAAADI. CDR3 coding DNA: TGCGCCAGCAGTGAGTTAAGCAGGGATACGCAGTATTTT. Amino acid sequence: CASSELSRDTQYF.

The chain employs TRBV6-5 and TRBJ1-1; D is ambiguous. The V and J ends lost 9 bases and 8 bases respectively, with 13 bases between them. Germline lookup yields CDR1 MNHEY and CDR2 SVGAGI. The CDR3 loop spans 11 amino acids. The CDR3 sequence: CASPTAREAFF. The CDR3 nucleotides are TGTGCCAGTCCAACGGCCAGGGAAGCTTTCTTT.

Sample share makes this clone medium-sized. The chain joins TRBV24-1 to TRBJ1-4, with 8 bases that match TRBD1. Losses at the gene ends were 3 bases for V and 3 bases for J; bases not matched to a gene: 8. Per the germline V gene, CDR1 is KGHDR and CDR2 is SFDVKD. CDR3 length: 17 residues. The CDR3 is CATSDVRGGQANEKLFF. In DNA, the CDR3 is TGTGCCACCAGTGATGTCCGAGGGGGACAGGCTAATGAAAAACTGTTTTTT.

V and J are TRBV2 and TRBJ2-2, with TRBD2 as a possible D gene (6 bases). The CDR3 spans 15 residues. V lost 6 bases and J lost 6, with 17 bases in between. Germline V gives CDR1 SNHLY, CDR2 FYNNEI. The CDR3, as DNA: TGTGCCAGCAGCAAATTATTTCCGGGGGCCGGGGAGCTGTTTTTT. Protein sequence: CASSKLFPGAGELFF. Full variable domain (missing parts from reference TRBV2 and TRBJ2-2): EPEVTQTPSHQVTQMGQEVILRCVPISNHLYFYWYRQILGQKVEFLVSFYNNEISEKSEIFDDQFSVERPDGSNFTLKIRSTKLEDSAMYFCASSKLFPGAGELFFGEGSRLTVL.

V is TRBV29-1 and J is TRBJ2-7; 8 bases are a match to TRBD2. The ends lost 7 bases at V and 5 bases at J; junction bases unmatched: 10. Germline V gene data show CDR1 as SQVTM and CDR2 as ANQGSEA. The CDR3 loop spans 13 amino acids. The CDR3 DNA follows: TGCAGCGGGGGGGCTAGCGGGCCAGACGAGCAGTACTTC. It yields the protein CSGGASGPDEQYF.

This chain joins TRBV14 and TRBJ2-7; D is possibly TRBD1 (5 bases). The germline V and J ends were trimmed by 1 base and 3 bases, with 7 bases remaining between them. The germline CDR1 and CDR2 sequences are SGHDN and FVKESK. The CDR3 contains 13 residues. In nucleotides, the CDR3 is TGTGCCAGCAGCCAAGCGCAGGGCTACGAGCAGTACTTC. Protein: CASSQAQGYEQYF.

This chain links TRBV2 with TRBJ2-5; D might be TRBD2 (6 bases). In germline, CDR1 is SNHLY, CDR2 FYNNEI. This CDR3 has 13 amino acids. The germline V and J ends were trimmed by 10 bases and 4 bases, with 16 bases remaining between them. CDR3 protein: CANTKTGGETQYF. The DNA for the CDR3 is TGTGCCAATACTAAAACCGGGGGAGAGACCCAGTACTTC. Combining the CDR3 with reference TRBV2 and TRBJ2-5 gives the whole variable domain EPEVTQTPSHQVTQMGQEVILRCVPISNHLYFYWYRQILGQKVEFLVSFYNNEISEKSEIFDDQFSVERPDGSNFTLKIRSTKLEDSAMYFCANTKTGGETQYFGPGTRLLVL.

The chain joins TRBV7-6 to TRBJ2-3, with a tentative D call TRBD1 (6 bases). The CDR3 totals 15 residues. Germline V CDR1 and CDR2: SGHVS, FNYEAQ. The ends were cut back, 5 bases at V and 0 bases at J, with 12 bases in the middle. The CDR3 protein is CASSPGTFSTDTQYF. Written as DNA, the CDR3 is TGTGCCAGCAGCCCAGGGACATTTAGCACAGATACGCAGTATTTT.

The chain combines TRBV2 with TRBJ1-1; D ambiguous. Germline V gives CDR1 SNHLY, CDR2 FYNNEI. The germline V and J ends were trimmed by 5 bases and 0 bases, with 10 bases remaining between them. The CDR3 is 14 residues long. CDR3 residues: CASSRTYMNTEAFF. Written as DNA, the CDR3 is TGTGCCAGCAGTCGGACTTACATGAACACTGAAGCTTTCTTT.

This chain uses TRBV28 with TRBJ2-1; D is perhaps TRBD1 (5 bases). This CDR3 is built from 16 residues. The germline CDR1 and CDR2 sequences are MDHEN and SYDVKM. V was trimmed by 3 bases and J by 0 bases, leaving 12 bases between them. This CDR3 is CASSFRVSSSYNEQFF. The CDR3 DNA is TGTGCCAGCAGTTTCAGGGTTTCTAGCTCCTACAATGAGCAGTTCTTC.

This chain connects TRBV6-5 to TRBJ2-1, with 12 nucleotides matching TRBD2. Germline CDR1 and CDR2: MNHEY and SVGAGI. The CDR3 contains 15 residues. V lost 7 bases, J lost 5 bases, and 6 bases stayed unmatched. The CDR3 bases are TGTGCCAGCACTCCACTAGCGGGGGGAAACAATGAGCAGTTCTTC. Its translation is CASTPLAGGNNEQFF.

This clone was detected a few times. The chain is built from TRBV27 and TRBJ2-7, with TRBD2 identical over 7 bases. V was clipped by 5 bases and J by 3 bases; unmatched bases: 16. This CDR3 is 17 amino acids long. Germline CDR1 reads MNHEY; CDR2 reads SMNVEV (reference sequence). CDR3 bases: TGTGCCAGCAGTCCGCACTTTCAGGCGGGAGCGAACTACGAGCAGTACTTC. Translation gives CASSPHFQAGANYEQYF.

The rearrangement joins TRBV2 to TRBJ2-3; TRBD2 matches at 11 bases. Germline CDR1 SNHLY, CDR2 FYNNEI. There are 15 residues in the CDR3. Trimming removed 3 bases from V and 4 bases from J; junction bases left unmatched: 3. The chain's CDR3 is CASSEGLAVSDTQYF. CDR3 DNA: TGTGCCAGCAGTGAGGGACTAGCGGTCTCAGATACGCAGTATTTT.

This rearrangement joins TRBV27 to TRBJ2-1, with a weak D call TRBD1 (6 bases). The CDR3 totals 14 residues. The V end lost 6 bases, the J end lost 1 base, and 10 bases lay between the germline ends. Germline CDR1 reads MNHEY; CDR2 reads SMNVEV (reference sequence). The CDR3 sequence is CASRQGSSYNEQFF. The CDR3 DNA is TGTGCCAGCAGACAGGGCTCATCCTACAATGAGCAGTTCTTC.

Comment on this clone: At the DNA level, this CDR3 is encoded by other sequences in the same sample as well. The rearrangement uses TRBV27 and TRBJ1-2; a weak D match, TRBD1 (5 bases). This CDR3 spans 13 amino acids. Germline V gene sequence: CDR1 MNHEY, CDR2 SMNVEV (reference sequence). The V gene lost 3 bases and the J gene lost 2 bases, with 7 bases spanning the gap. CDR3 residues: CASSLGQNYGYTF. CDR3 DNA: TGTGCCAGCAGTTTGGGGCAGAACTATGGCTACACCTTC.

This chain links TRBV5-1 with TRBJ1-2, with D unresolved. V was cut by 1 base and J by 2 bases, with 15 bases left in between. The CDR3 has 16 amino acids. Per germline, CDR1 SGHRS and CDR2 YFSETQ. The CDR3 DNA follows: TGCGCCAGCAGCTTGAACCCTCACAGCTCCAACTATGGCTACACCTTC. Translated, it gives CASSLNPHSSNYGYTF. The complete variable domain, with remaining parts taken from reference TRBV5-1 and TRBJ1-2, reads KAGVTQTPRYLIKTRGQQVTLSCSPISGHRSVSWYQQTPGQGLQFLFEYFSETQRNKGNFPGRFSGRQFSNSRSEMNVSTLELGDSALYLCASSLNPHSSNYGYTFGSGTRLTVV.

The chain uses TRBV7-9 and TRBJ2-3; a possible D gene is TRBD2 (5 bases). Per germline, CDR1 SEHNR and CDR2 FQNEAQ (reference sequence). The germline V and J ends were trimmed by 1 base and 3 bases, with 11 bases remaining between them. The CDR3 is 15 residues long. For the CDR3, the DNA is TGTGCCAGCAGCTTAGTAGAGGGCGGGACAGATACGCAGTATTTT. It encodes CASSLVEGGTDTQYF.

This clone was seen only a few times. J is TRBJ1-2 and V is TRBV6-5, with 7 bases fitting TRBD1. Germline lookup yields CDR1 MNHEY and CDR2 SVGAGI. Trimming cost V 5 bases and J 5 bases; bases outside gene matches: 8. This CDR3 is 14 amino acids long. The CDR3 DNA sequence: TGTGCCAGCAGTAAGGGGGCGTCCATGTATGGCTACACCTTC. Translated: CASSKGASMYGYTF.

The chain is built from TRBV6-1 and TRBJ2-5; 8 nucleotides align to TRBD1. The V gene's germline CDR1 is MNHNS and CDR2 SASEGT. The CDR3 has 13 amino acids. J gave up 1 base and V 11 bases, and 6 bases lay outside the gene matches. The CDR3 sequence is CALQGALQETQYF. CDR3 nucleotide sequence: TGTGCCCTGCAGGGGGCTCTCCAAGAGACCCAGTACTTC.

A remark on this clone: Other DNA sequences within the sample encode an identical CDR3. This chain links TRBV14 with TRBJ1-6, with unresolved D. Germline loops: CDR1 SGHDN, CDR2 FVKESK. Trimming took 1 base from V and 9 from J, leaving 13 bases between them. This CDR3 is 15 amino acids long. CDR3 DNA: TGTGCCAGCAGCCAAGGCTCGGGAGAAGGTTCACCCCTCCACTTT. Its protein product is CASSQGSGEGSPLHF.

The V and J genes are TRBV14 and TRBJ2-4, with a tentative D call TRBD1 (5 bases). CDR1 and CDR2 (germline): SGHDN, FVKESK. V was shortened by 1 base and J by 9 bases, with 16 bases between the two germline ends. This CDR3 is 15 amino acids long. CDR3: CASSQVQGLQAIQYF. In nucleotides, the CDR3 is TGTGCCAGCAGCCAAGTGCAGGGCCTACAGGCCATTCAGTACTTC.

The chain uses TRBV29-1 and TRBJ1-1; 12 bases map to TRBD1. The CDR3 loop spans 14 amino acids. Germline V lookup: CDR1 SQVTM, CDR2 ANQGSEA. After removal of 8 bases from V and 6 bases from J, the junction contained 10 bases not matched to a gene. Written as DNA, the CDR3 is TGCAGCTGCCGGGACAGGGGGCGCTTGTCTGAAGCTTTCTTT. This translates into CSCRDRGRLSEAFF.

The chain carries TRBV6-5 and TRBJ1-2, with D maybe TRBD1 (5 bases). Germline values: CDR1 MNHEY, CDR2 SVGAGI. The ends were cut back, 11 bases at V and 5 bases at J, with 24 bases in the middle. The length of the CDR3 is 15 residues. CDR3 residues: CASGRDVGAIYGYTF. DNA for the CDR3: TGTGCCTCAGGGAGGGATGTTGGTGCGATTTATGGCTACACCTTC.

The chain combines TRBV5-6 with TRBJ1-2, with 11 bases that match TRBD1. The CDR3 is 14 amino acids. J lost 5 bases, V lost 2 bases, and 2 bases had no gene match. The germline V gene has CDR1 SGHDT and CDR2 YYEEEE. Written as DNA, the CDR3 is TGTGCCAGCAGCTTTGGACAGGGGGCTTATGGCTACACCTTC. Translation gives CASSFGQGAYGYTF.

The chain combines TRBV6-1 with TRBJ1-1, with TRBD1 matching 12 bases. The CDR3 consists of 14 residues. Germline CDR1 and CDR2: MNHNS and SASEGT. The ends lost 0 bases at V and 11 bases at J; junction bases unmatched: 4. The CDR3 region is CASSEARGTGGAFF. CDR3 DNA sequence: TGTGCCAGCAGTGAAGCCCGCGGGACAGGGGGCGCTTTCTTT.

The chain links TRBV18 to TRBJ2-5; D perhaps matches TRBD1 (6 bases). The germline gives CDR1 KGHSH, CDR2 LQKENI. The length of the CDR3 is 13 residues. The V gene lost 6 bases and the J gene lost 2 bases, with 10 bases spanning the gap. CDR3 protein: CASSSDSQETQYF. The CDR3 region has the DNA TGTGCCAGCTCCTCGGACAGTCAAGAGACCCAGTACTTC. The full variable domain, completed using reference TRBV18 and TRBJ2-5, is NAGVMQNPRHLVRRRGQEARLRCSPMKGHSHVYWYRQLPEEGLKFMVYLQKENIIDESGMPKERFSAEFPKEGPSILRIQQVVRGDSAAYFCASSSDSQETQYFGPGTRLLVL.

The genes are TRBV9 and TRBJ2-1, with TRBD2 matching over 11 bases. The CDR3 runs to 14 residues. The V gene's germline CDR1 is SGDLS and CDR2 YYNGEE. V was pared by 4 bases and J by 7 bases, with 4 bases of the junction left unmatched. CDR3 residues: CASSLRTSGNEQFF. The CDR3 DNA reads TGTGCCAGCAGCCTACGGACTAGCGGGAATGAGCAGTTCTTC.

The V gene is TRBV5-4, the J gene TRBJ1-5; D not certain. From germline, CDR1 is SGHNT and CDR2 YYREEE (reference sequence). V gave up 5 bases and J gave up 1 base, with 7 bases separating them. This CDR3 is built from 13 residues. DNA for the CDR3: TGTGCCAGCAGTTTGCAGAGCAATCAGCCCCAGCATTTT. Translating it yields CASSLQSNQPQHF.